The 5 T cell receptor beta chains below come from one sample, sequenced in a study of blood T cell repertoires in COVID-19. The data were produced by immunoSEQ multiplex PCR, yet TCRdb's version contains in-frame clones alone and is incomplete. The table shows 330,000 or so clones, with roughly 87% occurring only once. Specimen: PBMCs or T cells enriched from blood (not recorded which). The receptors were sampled from a woman aged 25 to 45 who had recovered from COVID-19.

The chain combines TRBV14 with TRBJ2-1, with 10 bases aligning to TRBD2. There are 16 residues in the CDR3. CDR1 and CDR2 from the germline V gene are SGHDN and FVKESK. Germline trimming cut 4 bases from V and 8 bases from J; bases unmatched to any gene: 11. In nucleotides, the CDR3 is TGTGCCAGCAGCCCGCCTAGCGGGAGAGCTCGGGATGAGCAGTTCTTC. It is translated as CASSPPSGRARDEQFF.

The CDR3 reads CASSPGLAGGWQETQYF. Written as DNA, the CDR3 is TGTGCCAGCAGTCCGGGACTAGCGGGAGGTTGGCAAGAGACCCAGTACTTC. The rearrangement uses TRBV6-6 and TRBJ2-5, with 15 bases matching TRBD2. The V segment lost 5 bases and the J segment 2 bases; nucleotides outside the gene matches: 6. This CDR3 region has 17 residues. The V gene's germline CDR1 is MNHNY and CDR2 SVGAGI (reference sequence).

This sequence joins TRBV19 and TRBJ2-7, with 11 bases matching TRBD2. V shed 6 bases and J 0 bases; nucleotides not matched to a gene: 10. The CDR3 spans 17 residues. Germline V gene sequence: CDR1 LNHDA, CDR2 SQIVND (reference sequence). CDR3 DNA sequence: TGTGCCAGTAGCCGCCAAGGGACTAGCGGCCCCTCCTACGAGCAGTACTTC. Residues: CASSRQGTSGPSYEQYF.

The chain is built from TRBV21-1 and TRBJ1-5; TRBD1 is taken as the D call from the table, unchecked against the DNA. TRBV21-1 is marked as a pseudogene. The CDR3 extends over 19 amino acids. CDR3 in amino acids: CASSNSDCRDRALNQPQHF. Written as DNA, the CDR3 is TGTGCCAGCAGCAATAGCGACTGCCGGGACAGGGCCCTCAATCAGCCCCAGCATTTT.

This clone was recorded a few times. The V and J genes are TRBV18 and TRBJ2-2, with D uncertain. Germline-derived CDR1 and CDR2 are KGHSH and LQKENI. The CDR3 runs to 18 residues. V shed 3 bases and J shed 0 bases, with 17 bases lying between them. The CDR3 protein is CASSPPESWSANTGELFF. For the CDR3, the DNA is TGTGCCAGCTCACCCCCCGAGAGTTGGAGCGCGAACACCGGGGAGCTGTTTTTT. Full variable domain (outside the CDR3, taken from reference TRBV18 and TRBJ2-2): NAGVMQNPRHLVRRRGQEARLRCSPMKGHSHVYWYRQLPEEGLKFMVYLQKENIIDESGMPKERFSAEFPKEGPSILRIQQVVRGDSAAYFCASSPPESWSANTGELFFGEGSRLTVL.